A selection of T cell receptor beta chains follows, all from one sample in a study of immune characterization of retroperitoneal liposarcoma. TCRdb re-analysed the PCR reads in MiXCR, keeping a single row per CDR3 protein. The sample lists over 10,000 distinct CDR3 sequences; over 45% were seen once. Sequenced input: tumor tissue. The receptors here all came from a female donor with retroperitoneal liposarcoma. Both conserved end residues are part of each CDR3. The D gene is left open where the match is weak. Rows give clone size only sometimes, using once, few, many, or a class for an expanded clone.

clone_size	v_call	d_call	j_call	cdr3_aa	cdr3_nt
NA	TRBV12-3/TRBV12-4	NA	TRBJ1-2	CASSGGGGGYTF	TGTGCCAGCAGTGGGGGGGGTGGCGGCTACACCTTC
NA	TRBV6-1	NA	TRBJ1-2	CASKSDRLFYTF	TGTGCCAGCAAATCGGACCGCCTCTTCTACACCTTC
NA	TRBV11-3	NA	TRBJ2-1	CASSFRGGSPYNEQFF	TGTGCCAGCAGCTTTAGGGGAGGATCGCCTTACAATGAGCAGTTCTTC
once	TRBV6-1	TRBD1	TRBJ2-3	CASKPGQATDTQYF	TGTGCCAGCAAACCGGGACAGGCCACAGATACGCAGTATTTT
few	TRBV7-6	NA	TRBJ1-1	CASSSIDTEAFF	TGTGCCAGCAGCTCGATCGACACTGAAGCTTTCTTT
NA	TRBV6-1	NA	TRBJ2-1	CASSEVRSTGEQFF	TGTGCCAGCAGTGAAGTCAGGTCCACTGGGGAGCAGTTCTTC
NA	TRBV7-2	NA	TRBJ2-3	CASSLVVGGPNTQYF	TGTGCCAGCAGCTTAGTCGTGGGCGGCCCGAATACGCAGTATTTT
NA	TRBV6-1	TRBD1	TRBJ2-5	CASKGTGTAQETQYF	TGTGCCAGCAAGGGGACAGGGACAGCGCAAGAGACCCAGTACTTC
NA	TRBV4-1	TRBD2	TRBJ2-5	CASSRSGTSSVNEQYF	TGTGCCAGCAGCCGATCCGGGACTAGCTCGGTCAATGAGCAGTACTTC
NA	TRBV10-1	TRBD1	TRBJ2-7	CASSGIGGGIREQYF	TGCGCCAGCAGTGGAATAGGGGGCGGAATTCGCGAGCAGTACTTC
NA	TRBV11-3	TRBD1	TRBJ2-7	CASSPWWGQVLTSSYEQYF	TGTGCCAGCAGCCCCTGGTGGGGACAGGTCCTTACAAGCTCCTACGAGCAGTACTTC
few	TRBV6-6	NA	TRBJ2-7	CASSYRDTYYEQYF	TGTGCCAGCAGTTACCGGGACACCTACTACGAGCAGTACTTC
NA	TRBV11-2	TRBD2	TRBJ2-7	CASSWTSASSYEQYF	TGTGCCAGCAGTTGGACTAGCGCGAGCTCCTACGAGCAGTACTTC
large	TRBV7-2	NA	TRBJ2-1	CASTTSRDSQETQFF	TGTGCCAGCACCACTTCGCGGGACTCCCAAGAGACCCAGTTCTTC